This entry features one T cell receptor (beta chain) sequence. The antigen is not known. These data are taken from a study of OX40 agonist ivuxolimab in advanced cancers. Study in general: Patients took ivuxolimab, an agonistic anti-OX40 (CD134) antibody. Ivuxolimab was delivered to patients intravenously every 2 weeks at doses spanning 0.01 to 10 mg/kg. At around 81% male, the cohort had a mean age of 60 years, ranging from about 20 to 90. The study's findings and limits: In general, CD8+ T cells held more expanded clones than CD4+ did, on average.

The CDR3 covers 15 residues. The V end was cut by 3 bases, the J end by 0 bases, with 9 bases between. Germline V CDR1 and CDR2: SGHNT, YENEEA. Method: immunoSEQ multiplex PCR; TCRdb's copy keeps in-frame clones and lacks some. This sample has some 70,000 clones, with around 83% found just once. The source was CD4+ or CD8+ T cells sorted from blood, collected in a trial of the OX40 agonist ivuxolimab. This chain links TRBV11-3 with TRBJ2-1, with D hard to call. This sequence was found in an adult with an advanced solid tumor such as melanoma, head and neck, liver or kidney cancer. CDR3: CASSLAASSYNEQFF. Written as DNA, the CDR3 is TGTGCCAGCAGCTTGGCGGCAAGCTCCTACAATGAGCAGTTCTTC.